The 3 T cell receptor beta chains listed next were all sequenced from one sample in a study of beta chain features in type 1 diabetes. The isolated RNA, all of it, was reverse transcribed, so expressed TCRB transcripts were what got sequenced. Some clones are missing from TCRdb's copy, which holds only in-frame ones; the method was immunoSEQ multiplex PCR. The table includes around 240,000 clones, 16% detected once. Study-wide results and limits: TCRB CDR3s from Type 1 diabetes patients were moderately but significantly shorter in all four CD4+ subsets.

No antigen has been identified for these receptors. The sequenced sample was naive CD4+ T cells from blood. All receptors derive from a man younger than 45 with type 1 diabetes.

The gene calls are TRBV27 and TRBJ2-3, with 12 bases fitting TRBD2. The CDR3 sequence is 15 residues long. V was pared by 8 bases and J by 4 bases, with 7 bases of the junction left unmatched. Per germline, CDR1 MNHEY and CDR2 SMNVEV (reference sequence). CDR3: CASYRLAGASDTQYF. The CDR3 coding sequence is TGTGCCAGCTACCGACTAGCGGGAGCTTCAGATACGCAGTATTTT.

This clone was counted between two and nine times. V and J are TRBV7-9 and TRBJ2-2; TRBD1 might be the D (6 bases). Between the trimmed V and J ends, which lost 5 bases and 4 bases, there was a span of 17 bases. The CDR3 totals 16 residues. Germline CDR1 is SEHNR and CDR2 is FQNEAQ (reference sequence). The CDR3 nucleotides are TGTGCCAGCAGCCCCCGGGGACATTCTCGCACCGGGGAGCTGTTTTTT. This codes for CASSPRGHSRTGELFF.

The chain is built from TRBV7-9 and TRBJ2-2, with TRBD1 identical over 7 bases. The CDR3 is 17 amino acids. The V gene's germline CDR1 is SEHNR and CDR2 FQNEAQ (reference sequence). V shed 3 bases, J shed 1 base, and the junction held 8 bases outside the gene matches. CDR3 residues: CASSLGPRQGNTGELFF. DNA of the CDR3: TGTGCCAGCAGCTTGGGACCCCGACAGGGGAACACCGGGGAGCTGTTTTTT.